This T cell receptor (beta chain) was observed in a study of T-cell memory formation after mild COVID-19. General observations from the study: Second-wave clones reaching peak frequency on day 37 lacked confirmed SARS-CoV-2 specificity.

This clonotype was observed a handful of times. Antigen: not known. TCRdb reprocessed the 5' RACE reads with MiXCR, giving one entry per CDR3 protein. Here the sample spans 150,000 to 200,000 distinct CDR3 sequences, under 14% being singletons. Sequencing used PBMCs or a T cell subset sorted from them (not recorded which). The TCR sequence derives from a man aged 18 to 29 who had mild COVID-19 (a few samples of this study predate the infection). Cell type and time point are not known.

DNA of the CDR3: TGTGCCAGCAGCTTAACCGGGGGTGACGGGGAGCTGTTTTTT. Residues: CASSLTGGDGELFF. The chain is built from TRBV7-2 and TRBJ2-2, with a possible D match to TRBD2 (6 bases). This CDR3 has 14 amino acids. Germline assignment: CDR1 SGHTA and CDR2 FQGNSA. V lost 2 bases to trimming and J lost 7 bases, with 11 bases between them.